In this sample, the clone carrying this TCR beta chain turned up a few times. The source of the sample is a study of T cell repertoires in cytomegalovirus infection. MiXCR, run by TCRdb on the reads, gives a single entry per CDR3 protein. This sample yields about 440,000 distinct CDR3 sequences, of which 31% are seen a single time; approximately 14% belongs to the top ten. V shed 6 bases and J shed 5 bases, with 17 bases lying between them. There are 13 residues in the CDR3. Germline V gene data show CDR1 as SQVTM and CDR2 as ANQGSEA. This chain joins TRBV29-1 and TRBJ2-7; unclear D gene. Sequencing was carried out using PBMCs. This receptor was taken from a human donor in good health (CMV status not recorded). Some clones in this sample may be carry-over from other donors' samples. The CDR3 here is CSVGSAVVDEQYF. Written as DNA, the CDR3 is TGCAGCGTGGGCAGTGCCGTCGTCGACGAGCAGTACTTC.